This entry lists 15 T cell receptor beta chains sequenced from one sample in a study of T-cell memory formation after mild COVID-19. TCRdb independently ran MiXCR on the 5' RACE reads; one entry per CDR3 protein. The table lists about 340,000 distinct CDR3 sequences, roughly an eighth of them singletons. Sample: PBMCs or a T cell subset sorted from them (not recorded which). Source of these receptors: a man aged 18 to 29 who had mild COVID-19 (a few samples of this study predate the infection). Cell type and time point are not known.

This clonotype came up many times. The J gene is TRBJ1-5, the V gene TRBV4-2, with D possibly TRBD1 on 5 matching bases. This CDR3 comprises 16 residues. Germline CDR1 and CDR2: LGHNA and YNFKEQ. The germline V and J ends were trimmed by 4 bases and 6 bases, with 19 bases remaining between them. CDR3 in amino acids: CASSLAFQGSGQPQHF. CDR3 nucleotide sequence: TGTGCCAGCAGCCTGGCTTTCCAGGGATCAGGTCAGCCCCAGCATTTT.

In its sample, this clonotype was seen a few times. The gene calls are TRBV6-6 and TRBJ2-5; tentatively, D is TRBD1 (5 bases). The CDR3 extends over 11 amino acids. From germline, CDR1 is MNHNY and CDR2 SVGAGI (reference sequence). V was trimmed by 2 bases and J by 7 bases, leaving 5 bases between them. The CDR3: CASSYQGTQYF. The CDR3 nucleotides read TGTGCCAGCAGTTACCAGGGGACCCAGTACTTC.

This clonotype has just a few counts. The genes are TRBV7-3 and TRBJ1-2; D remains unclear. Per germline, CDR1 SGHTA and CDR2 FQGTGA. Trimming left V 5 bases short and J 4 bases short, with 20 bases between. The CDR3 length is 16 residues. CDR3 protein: CASSPGPGRASYGYTF. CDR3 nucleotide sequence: TGTGCCAGCAGCCCCGGTCCCGGACGGGCCTCCTATGGCTACACCTTC.

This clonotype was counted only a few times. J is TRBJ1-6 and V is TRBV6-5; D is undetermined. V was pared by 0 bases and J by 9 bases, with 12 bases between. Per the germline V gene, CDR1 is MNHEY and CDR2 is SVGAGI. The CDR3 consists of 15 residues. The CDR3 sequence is CASSYSGKSGSPLHF. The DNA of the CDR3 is TGTGCCAGCAGTTACTCTGGGAAATCAGGTTCACCCCTCCACTTT.

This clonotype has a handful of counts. CDR3 loop: CASRSGLSGSEAFF. DNA for the CDR3: TGTGCCAGCAGATCAGGGCTAAGTGGTTCAGAAGCTTTCTTT. The J gene is TRBJ1-1, the V gene TRBV7-9; weak D call: TRBD1 (5 bases). Germline CDR1 is SEHNR and CDR2 is FQNEAQ (reference sequence). V lost 6 bases and J lost 8, with 19 bases in between. The CDR3 runs to 14 residues.

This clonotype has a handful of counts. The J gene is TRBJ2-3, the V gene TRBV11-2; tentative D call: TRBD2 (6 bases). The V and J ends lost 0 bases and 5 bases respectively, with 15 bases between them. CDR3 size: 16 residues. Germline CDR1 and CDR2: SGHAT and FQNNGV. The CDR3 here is CASSLDWNGGGDTQYF. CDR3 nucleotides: TGTGCCAGCAGCTTAGATTGGAACGGGGGTGGAGATACGCAGTATTTT.

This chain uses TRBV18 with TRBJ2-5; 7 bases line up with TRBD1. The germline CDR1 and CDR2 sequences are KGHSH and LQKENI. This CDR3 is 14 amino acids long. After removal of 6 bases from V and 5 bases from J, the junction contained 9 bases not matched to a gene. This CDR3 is CASSQGDVRETQYF. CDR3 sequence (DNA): TGTGCCAGCTCGCAGGGGGACGTCCGCGAGACCCAGTACTTC. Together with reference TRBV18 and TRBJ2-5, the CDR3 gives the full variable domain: NAGVMQNPRHLVRRRGQEARLRCSPMKGHSHVYWYRQLPEEGLKFMVYLQKENIIDESGMPKERFSAEFPKEGPSILRIQQVVRGDSAAYFCASSQGDVRETQYFGPGTRLLVL.

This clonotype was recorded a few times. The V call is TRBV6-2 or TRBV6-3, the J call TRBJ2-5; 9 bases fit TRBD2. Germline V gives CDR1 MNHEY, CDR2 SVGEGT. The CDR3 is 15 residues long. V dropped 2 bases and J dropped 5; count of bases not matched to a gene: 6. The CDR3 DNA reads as TGTGCCAGCAGTTACAGGGCTAGCGGGGAGGAGACCCAGTACTTC. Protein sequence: CASSYRASGEETQYF.

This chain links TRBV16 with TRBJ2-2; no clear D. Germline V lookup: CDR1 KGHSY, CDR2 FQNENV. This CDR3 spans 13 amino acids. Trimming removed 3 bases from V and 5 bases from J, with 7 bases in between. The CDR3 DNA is TGTGCCAGCAGCCAGTTTGGAACCGGGGAGCTGTTTTTT. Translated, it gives CASSQFGTGELFF.

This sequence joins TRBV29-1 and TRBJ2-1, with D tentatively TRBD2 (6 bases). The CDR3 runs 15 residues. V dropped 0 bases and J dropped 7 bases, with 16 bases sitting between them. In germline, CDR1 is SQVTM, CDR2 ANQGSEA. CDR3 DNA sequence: TGCAGCGTTGAAGATCTGGGGGGATCCGCTAATGAGCAGTTCTTC. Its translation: CSVEDLGGSANEQFF.

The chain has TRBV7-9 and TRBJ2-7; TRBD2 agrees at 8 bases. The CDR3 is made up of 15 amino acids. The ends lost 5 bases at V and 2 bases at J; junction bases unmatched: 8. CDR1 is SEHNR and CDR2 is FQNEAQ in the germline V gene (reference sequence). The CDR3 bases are TGTGCCAGCAGCCCTCTGACTAGCGCGACCTACGAGCAGTACGTC. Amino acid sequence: CASSPLTSATYEQYV.

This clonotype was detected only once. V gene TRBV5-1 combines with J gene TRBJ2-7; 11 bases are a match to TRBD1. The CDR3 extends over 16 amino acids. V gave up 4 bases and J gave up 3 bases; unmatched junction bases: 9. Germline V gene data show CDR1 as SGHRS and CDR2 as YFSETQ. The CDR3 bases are TGCGCCAGCAGCCACATGACCGGGACAGGGGGCTACGAGCAGTACTTC. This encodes CASSHMTGTGGYEQYF.

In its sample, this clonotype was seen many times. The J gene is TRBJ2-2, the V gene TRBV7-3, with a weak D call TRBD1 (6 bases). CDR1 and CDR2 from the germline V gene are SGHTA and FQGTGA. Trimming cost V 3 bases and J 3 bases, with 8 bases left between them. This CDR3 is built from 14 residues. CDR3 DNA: TGTGCCAGCAGCTTTGGGGGCGACACCGGGGAGCTGTTTTTT. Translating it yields CASSFGGDTGELFF.

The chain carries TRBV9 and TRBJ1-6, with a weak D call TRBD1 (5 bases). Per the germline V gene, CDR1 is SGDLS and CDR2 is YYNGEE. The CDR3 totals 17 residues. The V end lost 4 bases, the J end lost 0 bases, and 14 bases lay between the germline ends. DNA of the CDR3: TGTGCCAGCAGCCCCGTGGGGCTGAGCTCCTATAATTCACCCCTCCACTTT. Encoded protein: CASSPVGLSSYNSPLHF.

CDR3 sequence (DNA): TGTGCCAGCAGCAACGGGCCGTGGAACGAAAAACTGTTTTTT. This sequence encodes CASSNGPWNEKLFF. The chain has TRBV6-2 or TRBV6-3 and TRBJ1-4; D is ambiguous. The CDR3 has 14 amino acids. Trimming took 6 bases from V and 8 from J, leaving 16 bases between them. Germline lookup yields CDR1 MNHEY and CDR2 SVGEGT.